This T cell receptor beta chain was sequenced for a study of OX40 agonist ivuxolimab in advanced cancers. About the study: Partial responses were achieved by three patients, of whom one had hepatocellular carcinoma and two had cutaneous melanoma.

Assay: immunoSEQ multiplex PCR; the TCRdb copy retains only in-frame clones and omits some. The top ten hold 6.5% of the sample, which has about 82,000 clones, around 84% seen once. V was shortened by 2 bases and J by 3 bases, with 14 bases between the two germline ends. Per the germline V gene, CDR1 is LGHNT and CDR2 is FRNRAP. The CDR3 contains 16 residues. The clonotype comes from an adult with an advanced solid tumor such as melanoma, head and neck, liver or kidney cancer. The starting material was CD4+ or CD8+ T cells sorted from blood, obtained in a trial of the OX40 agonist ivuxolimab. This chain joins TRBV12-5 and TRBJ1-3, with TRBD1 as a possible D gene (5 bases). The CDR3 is CASGLNQGKGGNTIYF. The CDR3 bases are TGTGCTAGTGGTTTGAACCAGGGCAAAGGTGGAAACACCATATATTTT.